This TCR beta chain derives from a study of T cells after yellow fever vaccination (dated by TCRdb to about 2019). Regarding the research as a whole: Libraries from fractions with low cell numbers were prepared with the SMART-Seq v4 Ultra Low Input RNA kit. Bulk TCR alpha and beta repertoires were sequenced longitudinally to track T-cell clones before and after primary and booster YFV17D yellow fever vaccination. Two healthy male donors made up the cohort, one aged 18 to 30 years and the other aged 30 to 40 years. Blood was drawn at multiple timepoints before and after primary and secondary immunization, with bulk PBMC replicates and cell subsets isolated.

V has 7 bases trimmed and J has 7 bases trimmed; junction bases matching no gene number 7. The CDR3 contains 14 residues, cysteine and phenylalanine counted. Only the CDR3 portion is preserved as DNA: 42 bases, with reading frame beginning at the first base. The germline V gene specifies ENHRY as CDR1 and SYGVKD as CDR2. Overall study outcomes, separate from this receptor: Because only a couple of donors were included in the study, the extent to which the findings can be generalized is limited. A small fraction of clonotypes appeared in both the CD4 and CD8 compartments, likely as a result of convergent recombination. The secondary T-cell response was weaker than the primary response but faster, peaking on day 5 instead of day 15. After the booster, most clones that had expanded after primary vaccination were detected again (nearly 97% of CD4 and around 88% of CD8), suggesting broad maintenance of memory. Computational filtering was needed because FACS-sorted repertoires could contain abundant contaminating clonotypes from the bulk population.

Explained via the paper, the treatment or condition label denotes: live attenuated yellow fever vaccine strain. At every blood-draw timepoint, two biological replicates of bulk PBMCs were collected. A standard Ficoll-Paque protocol was used to isolate PBMCs from peripheral blood. RNA was extracted with TriZol from bulk PBMCs, CD4 and CD8 fractions, and dextramer-positive and dextramer-negative fractions. This clonotype appeared many times. Its antigen remains undetermined. Per-nucleotide qualities are absent, and no much larger clonotype sits a single base away. TCR cDNA was made using 5'RACE template switching, a step that added a universal primer site and unique molecular identifiers. Priming for cDNA synthesis came from both the TCR alpha and TCR beta constant segments. Library amplification used two PCR steps, and the second PCR step added sample barcodes and sequencing adapters. Libraries were sequenced on Illumina HiSeq 2500 (2x100 bp) or NovaSeq (2x150 bp). The authors processed their data as follows. Demultiplexing of reads and collapsing into UMI consensus sequences were performed with MIGEC, and V(D)J alignment was carried out with MiXCR. Clonotypes responding to the vaccine were identified with edgeR on replicate PBMC samples, with the criteria of FDR below 0.01 and a log2 fold change above 5 up to day 15. Bulk clonotypes were assigned CD4 or CD8 identity according to which sequenced CD4 or CD8 repertoire held them at higher abundance. TCRdb ran its own pipeline on the public reads, namely fastp trimming at Q25 and MiXCR clone calling, and kept in-frame beta chains. Identical CDR3 proteins give one entry, which carries the most common genes and DNA. It is TCRdb's table, rather than the study itself, that gives the V and J calls and clone size. Within this sample are nearly 350,000 distinct CDR3 sequences, with around 8.1% of them counted one time only. The ten largest clones represent around 17% of the sample.

This receptor was taken from a man in his late teens or twenties who received the YFV17D yellow fever vaccine. The sample in question was PBMCs, obtained 35 to 50 days after the first yellow fever vaccination. The receptor chain draws on TRBV10-3 and TRBJ2-1, and 10 junctional nucleotides match TRBD1. CDR3 loop: CAITAGQGLNEQFF. The bases read TGTGCCATCACGGCGGGACAGGGGTTGAATGAGCAGTTCTTC.